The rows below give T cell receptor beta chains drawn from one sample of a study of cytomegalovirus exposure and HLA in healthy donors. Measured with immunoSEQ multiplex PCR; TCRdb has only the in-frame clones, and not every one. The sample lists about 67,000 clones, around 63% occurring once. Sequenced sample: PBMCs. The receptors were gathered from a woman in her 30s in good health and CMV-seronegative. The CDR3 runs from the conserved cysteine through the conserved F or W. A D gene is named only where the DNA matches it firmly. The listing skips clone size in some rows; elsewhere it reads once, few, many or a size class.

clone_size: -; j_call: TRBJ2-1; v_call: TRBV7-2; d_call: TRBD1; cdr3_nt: TGTGCCAGCAGCTCACGGGGACAGGACAATGAGCAGTTCTTC; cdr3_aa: CASSSRGQDNEQFF
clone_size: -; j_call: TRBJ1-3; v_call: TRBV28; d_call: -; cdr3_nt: TGTGCCAGCAGTTTACCGACGGAGGGCTCTGGAAACACCATATATTTT; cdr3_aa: CASSLPTEGSGNTIYF
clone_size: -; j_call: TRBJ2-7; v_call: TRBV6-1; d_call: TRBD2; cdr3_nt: TGTGCCAGCATGAGCGGGGGGGCTAGGCACGAGCAGTACTTC; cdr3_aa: CASMSGGARHEQYF
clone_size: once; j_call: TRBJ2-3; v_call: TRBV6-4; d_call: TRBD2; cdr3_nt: TGTGCCAGCAGCGCGGCGGGGGGGGGTACGCAGTATTTT; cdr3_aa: CASSAAGGGTQYF
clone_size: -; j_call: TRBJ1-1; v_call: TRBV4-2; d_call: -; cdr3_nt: TGTGCCAGCAGCCATGGCCCACCGAACACTGAAGCTTTCTTT; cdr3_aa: CASSHGPPNTEAFF
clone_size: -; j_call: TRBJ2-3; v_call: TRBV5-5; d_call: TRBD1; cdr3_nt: TGTGCCAGCAGCTTCACGGACAGGACCCCCACAGATACGCAGTATTTT; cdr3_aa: CASSFTDRTPTDTQYF
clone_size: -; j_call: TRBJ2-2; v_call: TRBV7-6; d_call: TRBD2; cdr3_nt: TGTGCCAGCAGCGTGGGGGGGTACACCGGGGAGCTGTTTTTT; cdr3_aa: CASSVGGYTGELFF
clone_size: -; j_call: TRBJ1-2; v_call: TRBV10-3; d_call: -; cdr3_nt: TGTGCCATCAGTGAAGCCCTACGGGATGGCTACACCTTC; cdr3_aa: CAISEALRDGYTF
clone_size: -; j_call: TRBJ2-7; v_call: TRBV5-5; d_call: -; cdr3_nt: TGTGCCAGCAGCTTCAGGCAGGGCGGCTACGAGCAGTACTTC; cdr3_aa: CASSFRQGGYEQYF
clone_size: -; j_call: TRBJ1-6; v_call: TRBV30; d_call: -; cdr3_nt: TGTGCCTGGAGTGTGGGACTGTCTAATTCACCCCTCCACTTT; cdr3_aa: CAWSVGLSNSPLHF
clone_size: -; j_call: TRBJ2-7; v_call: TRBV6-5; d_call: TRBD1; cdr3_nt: TGTGCCAGCCGACAGGGGCTGTCCTACGAGCAGTACTTC; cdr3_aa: CASRQGLSYEQYF
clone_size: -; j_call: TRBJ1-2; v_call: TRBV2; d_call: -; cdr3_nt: TGTGCCAGCCCTCCTCCCGGTCCAGGCTACACCTTC; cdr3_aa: CASPPPGPGYTF
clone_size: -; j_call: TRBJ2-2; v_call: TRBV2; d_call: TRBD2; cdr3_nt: TGTGCCAGCAGGGACGGGACTATCGACGGGGAGCTGTTTTTT; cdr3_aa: CASRDGTIDGELFF
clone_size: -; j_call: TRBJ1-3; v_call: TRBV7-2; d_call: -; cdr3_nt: TGTGCCAGCAGCTTTGGCCAAGGAAACACCATATATTTT; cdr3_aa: CASSFGQGNTIYF
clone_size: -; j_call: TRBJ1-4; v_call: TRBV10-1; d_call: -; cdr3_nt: TGCGCCATCCCACAAGTCGGGAAAGAAAAACTGTTTTTT; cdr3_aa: CAIPQVGKEKLFF
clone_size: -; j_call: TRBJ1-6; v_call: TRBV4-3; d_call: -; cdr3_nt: TGCGCCAGCAGCCAAGGGTCGAGGGCCGCTAATTCACCCCTCCACTTT; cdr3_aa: CASSQGSRAANSPLHF
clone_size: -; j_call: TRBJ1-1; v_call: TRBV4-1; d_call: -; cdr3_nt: TGCGCCAGCAGCCACGCCTCGCGGCCCACGACTGAAGCTTTCTTT; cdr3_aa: CASSHASRPTTEAFF
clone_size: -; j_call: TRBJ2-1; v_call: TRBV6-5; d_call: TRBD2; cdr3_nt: TGTGCCAGCAGTGTGGCTAGCGGGGGGTACAATGAGCAGTTCTTC; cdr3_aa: CASSVASGGYNEQFF
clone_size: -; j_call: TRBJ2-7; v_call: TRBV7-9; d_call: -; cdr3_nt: TGTGCCAGCAGCTTAGAGCTGGGGGCAGGGGAGCAGTACTTC; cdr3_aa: CASSLELGAGEQYF
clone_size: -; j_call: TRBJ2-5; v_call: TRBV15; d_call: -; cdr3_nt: TGTGCCACCAGCAGGGCAGGTACTTGGGAGACCCAGTACTTC; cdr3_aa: CATSRAGTWETQYF
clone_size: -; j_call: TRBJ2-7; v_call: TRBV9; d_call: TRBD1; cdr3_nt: TGTGCCAGCAGCCCGACAGGGGACGAGCAGTACTTC; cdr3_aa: CASSPTGDEQYF
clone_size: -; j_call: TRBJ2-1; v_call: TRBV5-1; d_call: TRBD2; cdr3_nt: TGCGCCAGCAGCCCGCCAGCGGGGGGCTACAATGAGCAGTTCTTC; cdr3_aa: CASSPPAGGYNEQFF
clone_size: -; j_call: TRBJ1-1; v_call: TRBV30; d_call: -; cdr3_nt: TGTGCCTGGAGAGTACAGTCGCACACTGAAGCTTTCTTT; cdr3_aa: CAWRVQSHTEAFF